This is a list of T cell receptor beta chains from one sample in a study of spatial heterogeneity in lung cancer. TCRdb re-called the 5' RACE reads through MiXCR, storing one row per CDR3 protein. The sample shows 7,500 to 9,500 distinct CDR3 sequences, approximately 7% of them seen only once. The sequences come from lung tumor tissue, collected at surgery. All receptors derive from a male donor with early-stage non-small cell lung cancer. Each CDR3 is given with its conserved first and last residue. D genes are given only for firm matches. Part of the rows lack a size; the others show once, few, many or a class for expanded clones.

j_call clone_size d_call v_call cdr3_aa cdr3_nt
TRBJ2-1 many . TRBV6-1 CASSERDEQFF TGTGCCAGCAGCGAAAGGGATGAGCAGTTCTTC
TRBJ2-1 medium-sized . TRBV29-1 CSVAPDINEQFF TGCAGCGTCGCCCCCGACATCAATGAGCAGTTCTTC
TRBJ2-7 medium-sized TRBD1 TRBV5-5 CASSFAGGQGSYEQYF TGTGCCAGCAGCTTCGCGGGGGGACAGGGGTCCTACGAGCAGTACTTC
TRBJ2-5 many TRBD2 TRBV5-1 CASSVTGGQETQYF TGCGCCAGCAGCGTAACGGGGGGGCAAGAGACCCAGTACTTC
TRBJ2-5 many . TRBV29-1 CSALGFYQETQYF TGCAGCGCCTTAGGATTTTACCAAGAGACCCAGTACTTC
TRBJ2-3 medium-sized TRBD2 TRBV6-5 CASSYSGLAGIDTQYF TGTGCCAGCAGTTACTCCGGACTAGCGGGAATCGATACGCAGTATTTT
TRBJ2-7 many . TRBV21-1 CASSKEDTAYEQYF TGTGCCAGCAGCAAAGAGGACACCGCCTACGAGCAGTACTTC
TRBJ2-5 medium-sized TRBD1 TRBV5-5 CASSFPGQGSETQYF TGTGCCAGCAGCTTTCCGGGACAGGGGTCGGAGACCCAGTACTTC
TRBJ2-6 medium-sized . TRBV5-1 CASSTGGSGANVLTF TGCGCCAGCAGCACTGGGGGGTCTGGGGCCAACGTCCTGACTTTC
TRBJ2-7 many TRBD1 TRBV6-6 CASSYSGTGAIEQYF TGTGCCAGCAGTTACTCCGGGACAGGGGCGATCGAGCAGTACTTC
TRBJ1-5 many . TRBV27 CASSRSQGPNQPQHF TGTGCCAGCAGTCGGTCCCAGGGACCCAATCAGCCCCAGCATTTT
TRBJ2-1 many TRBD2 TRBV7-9 CASSSPGSGRESEQFF TGTGCCAGCAGCTCCCCTGGAAGCGGGAGGGAGTCTGAGCAGTTCTTC
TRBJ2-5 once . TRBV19 CASSTGASAQETQYF TGTGCCAGTAGTACAGGGGCTAGCGCCCAAGAGACCCAGTACTTC
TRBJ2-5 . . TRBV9 CASSASGAGRETQYF TGTGCCAGCAGCGCCTCCGGGGCGGGGAGGGAGACCCAGTACTTC
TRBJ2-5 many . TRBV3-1 CASSPGWETQYF TGTGCCAGCAGCCCCGGCTGGGAGACCCAGTACTTC
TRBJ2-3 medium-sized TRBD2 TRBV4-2 CASSQGGGAGSDTQYF TGTGCCAGCAGCCAAGGCGGGGGGGCGGGGTCAGATACGCAGTATTTT
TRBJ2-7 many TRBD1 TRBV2 CASTDPGTVPYEQYF TGTGCCAGCACCGACCCCGGGACAGTTCCTTACGAGCAGTACTTC
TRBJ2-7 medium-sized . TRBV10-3 CAISTDSSYEQYF TGTGCCATCAGCACGGACAGCTCCTACGAGCAGTACTTC
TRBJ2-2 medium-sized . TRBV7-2 CASSPESSGYGELFF TGTGCCAGCAGCCCCGAGAGTTCGGGGTATGGGGAGCTGTTTTTT
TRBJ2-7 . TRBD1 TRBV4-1 CASSQQGASYEQYF TGCGCCAGCAGCCAACAGGGGGCAAGCTACGAGCAGTACTTC
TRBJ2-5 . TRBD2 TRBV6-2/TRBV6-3 CASRNLAAGGQETQYF TGTGCCAGCAGGAACCTTGCAGCGGGGGGGCAAGAGACCCAGTACTTC
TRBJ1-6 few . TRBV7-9 CASSLADSPLHF TGTGCCAGCAGCTTAGCGGATTCACCCCTCCACTTT
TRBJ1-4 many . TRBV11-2 CASSLVGEKLFF TGTGCCAGCAGCTTAGTAGGTGAAAAACTGTTTTTT
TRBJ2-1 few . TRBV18 CASSSGGTETYNEQFF TGTGCCAGCTCTTCGGGCGGGACGGAAACCTACAATGAGCAGTTCTTC
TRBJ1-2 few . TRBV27 CASSLGGDGNYGYTF TGTGCCAGCAGTTTGGGGGGGGATGGTAACTATGGCTACACCTTC
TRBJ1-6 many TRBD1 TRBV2 CVSRSSGQGMNSPLHF TGTGTCAGCCGGTCATCCGGACAGGGTATGAATTCACCCCTCCACTTT
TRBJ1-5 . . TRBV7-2 CASSAGGNQPQHF TGTGCCAGCAGCGCCGGGGGGAATCAGCCCCAGCATTTT
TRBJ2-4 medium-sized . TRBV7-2 CASSSLTVSAKNIQYF TGTGCCAGCAGCTCCTTAACGGTTTCGGCCAAAAACATTCAGTACTTC
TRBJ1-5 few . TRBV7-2 CASSLELYQPQHF TGTGCCAGCAGCTTAGAGTTGTATCAGCCCCAGCATTTT
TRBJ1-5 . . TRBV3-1 CASSQGAGINQPQHF TGTGCCAGCAGCCAAGGTGCGGGGATCAATCAGCCCCAGCATTTT
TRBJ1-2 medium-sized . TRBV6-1 CASSEGRGSLYGYTF TGTGCCAGCAGTGAGGGTAGGGGGTCCCTCTATGGCTACACCTTC
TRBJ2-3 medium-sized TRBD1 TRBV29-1 CSATGTGADTQYF TGCAGCGCCACCGGGACAGGGGCGGATACGCAGTATTTT